This T cell receptor beta chain was sequenced in a study of regulatory T cells in long-lasting Graves disease. The time point is: newly diagnosed GD, antithyroid drugs for less than 3 months. Extracted PBMC RNA gave rise to the TCR library. A word on this clonotype: The CDR3 carries no conserved terminal phenylalanine or tryptophan, so it likely arises from a read error.

The CDR3 runs 15 residues. Germline V gene data show CDR1 as SNHLY and CDR2 as FYNNEI. V lost 5 bases, J lost 4 bases, and 15 bases lay in between. Construction of TCR beta libraries relied on iRepertoire HTBI primers and on Arm-PCR targeting CDR3 regions. TCRdb re-called the multiplex PCR reads through MiXCR, storing one row per CDR3 protein. The data hold about 240,000 distinct CDR3 sequences, with roughly 21% observed a single time. This receptor was obtained from a female donor with Graves disease. Sequenced material: peripheral blood mononuclear cells (PBMCs), taken at new diagnosis, from a patient treated with antithyroid drugs. The chain joins TRBV2 to TRBJ2-1; D could derive from TRBD1 or TRBD2 (5 bases each). The CDR3 spells CASSSGTLNYNEQFL. In nucleotides, the CDR3 is TGTGCCAGCAGTTCCGGGACCCTAAATTACAATGAGCAGTTCCTC.